This T cell receptor (beta chain) was captured in a study of shared clonotypes between healthy human individuals. Using immunoSEQ multiplex PCR, the repertoire was profiled, and TCRdb retains in-frame clones only, with some absent. Of approximately 1,500,000 clones in the sample, roughly 96% were seen once. The CDR3 sequence is 14 residues long. The V end lost 1 base, the J end lost 3 bases, and 10 bases lay between the germline ends. Germline-derived CDR1 and CDR2 are SGHDN and FVKESK. This clone came up once. The rearrangement links TRBV14 to TRBJ2-7; D is ambiguous. Input material: naive CD4+ T cells sorted from blood. Subset in this sample: CD45RA+ positively selected. The clonotype comes from a man aged 25-45 years in good health. The CDR3 here is CASSQATPGYEQYF. CDR3 DNA: TGTGCCAGCAGCCAAGCAACCCCGGGCTACGAGCAGTACTTC.